The entry below gives a single T cell receptor beta chain sequence along with its context. No DNA is shown, since the ends of the CDR3 on it are uncertain; the CDR3 is the one TCRdb lists. The data are from a study of blood T cell repertoires in COVID-19. Study-level background: PBMCs, B-cell-depleted T cells, or T cells were the source of the cDNA or gDNA that made up the material.

Assay: immunoSEQ multiplex PCR; the TCRdb copy retains only in-frame clones and omits some. Found here are about 300,000 clones, 89% of them singletons; the top ten hold roughly 1.9%. Germline V gene sequence: CDR1 LGHDT, CDR2 YNNKEL (reference sequence). The CDR3 spans 15 amino acids, including both terminal residues. This clonotype originated in a woman aged 25 to 39 with COVID-19, enrolled during active disease. The V and J genes are TRBV3-1 (or the pseudogene TRBV3-2) and TRBJ1-2; TRBD1 is taken as the D call from the table, unchecked against the DNA. The specimen was peripheral blood. The CDR3 loop reads CASSTSTGAGYGYTF.